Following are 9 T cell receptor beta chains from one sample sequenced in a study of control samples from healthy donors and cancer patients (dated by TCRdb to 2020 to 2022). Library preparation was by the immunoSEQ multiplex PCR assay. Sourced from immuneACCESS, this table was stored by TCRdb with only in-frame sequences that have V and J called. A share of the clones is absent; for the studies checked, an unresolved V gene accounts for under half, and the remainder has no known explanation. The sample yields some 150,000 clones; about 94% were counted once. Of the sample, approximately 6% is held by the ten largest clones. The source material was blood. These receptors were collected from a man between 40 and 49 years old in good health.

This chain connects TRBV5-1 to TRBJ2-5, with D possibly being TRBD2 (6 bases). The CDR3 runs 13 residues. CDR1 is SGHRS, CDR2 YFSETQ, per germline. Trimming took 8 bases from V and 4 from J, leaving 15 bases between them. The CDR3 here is CASSLGGGETQYF. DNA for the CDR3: TGCGCCAGTTCGTTGGGAGGAGGAGAGACCCAGTACTTC.

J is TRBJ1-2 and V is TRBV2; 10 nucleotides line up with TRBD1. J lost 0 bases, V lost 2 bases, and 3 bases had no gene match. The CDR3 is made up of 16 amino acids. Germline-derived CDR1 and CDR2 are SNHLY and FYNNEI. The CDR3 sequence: CASSERDRGPNYGYTF. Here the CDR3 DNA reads TGTGCCAGCAGTGAACGGGACAGGGGCCCTAACTATGGCTACACCTTC.

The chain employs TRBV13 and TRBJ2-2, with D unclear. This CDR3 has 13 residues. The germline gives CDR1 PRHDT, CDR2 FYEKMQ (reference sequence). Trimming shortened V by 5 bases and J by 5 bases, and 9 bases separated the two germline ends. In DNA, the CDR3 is TGTGCCAGCAGCCCAGGAAGGACCGGGGAGCTGTTTTTT. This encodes CASSPGRTGELFF.

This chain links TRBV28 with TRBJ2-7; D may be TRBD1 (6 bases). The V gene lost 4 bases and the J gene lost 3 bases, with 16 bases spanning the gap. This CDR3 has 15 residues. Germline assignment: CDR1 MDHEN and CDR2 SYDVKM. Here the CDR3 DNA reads TGTGCCAGCAGTTCACAGGGAAGTCTACTCTACGAGCAGTACTTC. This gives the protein CASSSQGSLLYEQYF.

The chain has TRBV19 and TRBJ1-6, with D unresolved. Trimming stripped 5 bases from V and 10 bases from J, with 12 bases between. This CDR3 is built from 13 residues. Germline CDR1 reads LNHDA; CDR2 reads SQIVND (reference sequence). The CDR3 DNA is TGTGCCAGTAGTTTCGGCCCCGTATCACCCCTCCACTTT. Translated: CASSFGPVSPLHF. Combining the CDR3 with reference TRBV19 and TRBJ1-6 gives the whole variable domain DGGITQSPKYLFRKEGQNVTLSCEQNLNHDAMYWYRQDPGQGLRLIYYSQIVNDFQKGDIAEGYSVSREKKESFPLTVTSAQKNPTAFYLCASSFGPVSPLHFGNGTRLTVT.

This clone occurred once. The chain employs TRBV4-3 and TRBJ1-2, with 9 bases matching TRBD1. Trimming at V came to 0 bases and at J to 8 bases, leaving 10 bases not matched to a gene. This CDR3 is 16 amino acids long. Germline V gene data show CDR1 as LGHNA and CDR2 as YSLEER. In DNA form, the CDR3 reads TGCGCCAGCAGCCAAGATTTCGGACAGGGGTTCTCCGGCTACACCTTC. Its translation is CASSQDFGQGFSGYTF.

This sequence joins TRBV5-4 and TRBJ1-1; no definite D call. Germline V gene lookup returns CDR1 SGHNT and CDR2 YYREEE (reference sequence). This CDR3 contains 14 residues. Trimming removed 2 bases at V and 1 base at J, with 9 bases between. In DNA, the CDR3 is TGTGCCAGCAGCTTTATCTCAGGGAACACTGAAGCTTTCTTT. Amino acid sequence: CASSFISGNTEAFF.

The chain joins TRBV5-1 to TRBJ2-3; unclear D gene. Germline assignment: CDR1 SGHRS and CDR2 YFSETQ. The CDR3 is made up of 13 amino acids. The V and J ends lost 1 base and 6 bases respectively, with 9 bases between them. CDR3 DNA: TGCGCCAGCAGCTTGACGGGTCTTGATACGCAGTATTTT. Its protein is CASSLTGLDTQYF. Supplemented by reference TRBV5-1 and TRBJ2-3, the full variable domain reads KAGVTQTPRYLIKTRGQQVTLSCSPISGHRSVSWYQQTPGQGLQFLFEYFSETQRNKGNFPGRFSGRQFSNSRSEMNVSTLELGDSALYLCASSLTGLDTQYFGPGTRLTVL.

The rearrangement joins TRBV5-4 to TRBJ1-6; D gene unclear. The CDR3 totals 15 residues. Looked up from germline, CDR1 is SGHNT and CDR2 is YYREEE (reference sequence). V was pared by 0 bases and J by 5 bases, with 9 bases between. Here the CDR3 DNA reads TGTGCCAGCAGCTTGGGAAGGGAACATAATTCACCCCTCCACTTT. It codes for CASSLGREHNSPLHF.